These T cell receptor beta chains were read from a single sample in a study of blood T cell repertoires in COVID-19. Profiling relied on immunoSEQ multiplex PCR, and the TCRdb table lists in-frame clones only, not all of them. Of roughly 150,000 clones in the sample, around 89% were seen once. Sequenced: peripheral blood. These receptors came from a man between 60 and 75 years old with acute or convalescent COVID-19. Both conserved end residues are part of each CDR3. The D gene is left open where the match is weak. Rows may omit the clone size; those that give it use once, few, many or a size class.

size: NA; D: NA; J: TRBJ1-2; V: TRBV29-1; DNA: TGCAGCGTTGAAGGCACAGGGTACGATCGGTTTGGCTACACCTTC; CDR3: CSVEGTGYDRFGYTF
size: NA; D: NA; J: TRBJ1-5; V: TRBV19; DNA: TGTGCCAGTCAGGGGTGGAATCAGCCCCAGCATTTT; CDR3: CASQGWNQPQHF
size: NA; D: TRBD1; J: TRBJ2-1; V: TRBV2; DNA: TGTGCCAGCAGTTTTATACAGGGGGCATCCACTGAGCAGTTCTTC; CDR3: CASSFIQGASTEQFF
size: NA; D: TRBD1; J: TRBJ1-1; V: TRBV7-9; DNA: TGTGCCAGCAGCACAGGACAGGGAGGGACTGAAGCTTTCTTT; CDR3: CASSTGQGGTEAFF
size: NA; D: NA; J: TRBJ1-2; V: TRBV7-9; DNA: TGTGCCAGCAGCTTAGTGTCTTATGGCTACACCTTC; CDR3: CASSLVSYGYTF
size: NA; D: TRBD2; J: TRBJ2-3; V: TRBV6-5; DNA: TGTGCCAGCACACGGGGAGGGACAGATACGCAGTATTTT; CDR3: CASTRGGTDTQYF
size: once; D: TRBD1; J: TRBJ1-2; V: TRBV19; DNA: TGTGCCAGCCGGCCCGGACAGGGGGGCTATGGCTACACCTTC; CDR3: CASRPGQGGYGYTF
size: NA; D: NA; J: TRBJ1-1; V: TRBV11-2; DNA: TGTGCCAGCAGCCTGCCGGGGGAAGCTTTCTTT; CDR3: CASSLPGEAFF
size: NA; D: NA; J: TRBJ1-2; V: TRBV19; DNA: TGTGCCAGTAGTGCAACAGTGAACTATGGCTACACCTTC; CDR3: CASSATVNYGYTF
size: NA; D: NA; J: TRBJ1-1; V: TRBV19; DNA: TGTGCCAGTAGATTTGGGAGGAACACTGAAGCTTTCTTT; CDR3: CASRFGRNTEAFF
size: NA; D: TRBD1; J: TRBJ2-3; V: TRBV7-9; DNA: TGTGCCAGCAGCGGCAGGACAGGCTGGGGCACAGATACGCAGTATTTT; CDR3: CASSGRTGWGTDTQYF
size: NA; D: NA; J: TRBJ1-6; V: TRBV5-5; DNA: TGTGCCAGCAGCTTGACAGGGTCTGAGTCACCCCTCCACTTT; CDR3: CASSLTGSESPLHF
size: NA; D: TRBD1; J: TRBJ1-6; V: TRBV6-5; DNA: TGTGCCAGCAGTTACGACAGGGGGAATTCACCCCTCCACTTT; CDR3: CASSYDRGNSPLHF
size: NA; D: TRBD1; J: TRBJ1-2; V: TRBV2; DNA: TGTGCCAGCACTTGGACAGGGGGCAACTATGGCTACACCTTC; CDR3: CASTWTGGNYGYTF
size: NA; D: TRBD1; J: TRBJ1-6; V: TRBV24-1; DNA: TGTGCCACCAGTGAGGCACGGGACAGGGATCCTTCACCCCTCCACTTT; CDR3: CATSEARDRDPSPLHF
size: NA; D: NA; J: TRBJ2-7; V: TRBV30; DNA: TGTGCCTGGAGTTTGACAGGAGGACTGGGCTCCTACGAGCAGTACTTC; CDR3: CAWSLTGGLGSYEQYF
size: NA; D: TRBD1; J: TRBJ2-7; V: TRBV6-1; DNA: TGTGCCAGCAGTGGACCGGGACAGGGCATCTACGGCTACGAGCAGTACTTC; CDR3: CASSGPGQGIYGYEQYF
size: NA; D: TRBD2; J: TRBJ2-3; V: TRBV11-1; DNA: TGTGCCAGCAGCTTAAGGCGGGGGGGGTCACCAGATACGCAGTATTTT; CDR3: CASSLRRGGSPDTQYF
size: NA; D: NA; J: TRBJ1-3; V: TRBV19; DNA: TGTGCCAGTAGTATCGGGGGTGAAGGAAACACCATATATTTT; CDR3: CASSIGGEGNTIYF
size: NA; D: NA; J: TRBJ1-1; V: TRBV5-1; DNA: TGCGCCAGCAGCTTGATGTTTGGGCCAGGGGAGGCTTTCTTT; CDR3: CASSLMFGPGEAFF
size: NA; D: TRBD1; J: TRBJ2-7; V: TRBV6-5; DNA: TGTGCCAGCAGGGGGACAGGGATCTCCTACGAGCAGTACTTC; CDR3: CASRGTGISYEQYF
size: NA; D: NA; J: TRBJ1-1; V: TRBV19; DNA: TGTGCCAGTAGTATTTCCCCGACTGGGGTAGGGGAAAAACTTGAAGCTTTCTTT; CDR3: CASSISPTGVGEKLEAFF
size: NA; D: TRBD1; J: TRBJ2-3; V: TRBV5-1; DNA: TGCGCCAGCAGCACGCAGACAGGGGGCGAGGATACGCAGTATTTT; CDR3: CASSTQTGGEDTQYF
size: NA; D: TRBD1; J: TRBJ2-1; V: TRBV27; DNA: TGTGCCAGCAGCTTGACAGGGGTGAATGAGCAGTTCTTC; CDR3: CASSLTGVNEQFF
size: once; D: NA; J: TRBJ2-6; V: TRBV6-4; DNA: TGTGCCAGCAGTGACCTCTCAGGGGGGGCCAACGTCCTGACTTTC; CDR3: CASSDLSGGANVLTF
size: few; D: TRBD1; J: TRBJ1-2; V: TRBV19; DNA: TGTGCCAGTAACGACAGGGGCACAGGGACAGGTGGCTACACCTTC; CDR3: CASNDRGTGTGGYTF
size: NA; D: NA; J: TRBJ2-7; V: TRBV27; DNA: TGTGCCAGCAGAGGTGTCGGCGGGGCCTACGAGCAGTACTTC; CDR3: CASRGVGGAYEQYF
size: NA; D: TRBD2; J: TRBJ2-1; V: TRBV4-2; DNA: TGTGCCAGCAGCCGATCCCTGGGGACTAGATTTAACTACAATGAGCAGTTCTTC; CDR3: CASSRSLGTRFNYNEQFF
size: NA; D: TRBD1; J: TRBJ2-7; V: TRBV6-6; DNA: TGTGCCAGCAGTTTTACCGGGACAGGGGGCTACGAGCAGTACTTC; CDR3: CASSFTGTGGYEQYF
size: NA; D: NA; J: TRBJ1-5; V: TRBV3-1/TRBV3-2; DNA: TGTGCCAGCAGCCAAGATACTAAGGGGAATCAGCCCCAGCATTTT; CDR3: CASSQDTKGNQPQHF
size: NA; D: TRBD1; J: TRBJ2-3; V: TRBV5-4; DNA: TGTGCCAGCAGTTACGGGACAGCCGGGGCCACAGATACGCAGTATTTT; CDR3: CASSYGTAGATDTQYF
size: once; D: NA; J: TRBJ1-5; V: TRBV7-2; DNA: TGTGCCAGCAGCTCGGCAAACCGGGATCAGCCCCAGCATTTT; CDR3: CASSSANRDQPQHF
size: NA; D: TRBD1; J: TRBJ1-1; V: TRBV6-5; DNA: TGTGCCAGCAGTTATGACAGGGCGAACACTGAAGCTTTCTTT; CDR3: CASSYDRANTEAFF
size: NA; D: NA; J: TRBJ1-3; V: TRBV5-1; DNA: TGCGCCAGCAGCCCCTGGAGCCTACCAGGAAACACCATATATTTT; CDR3: CASSPWSLPGNTIYF
size: NA; D: TRBD1; J: TRBJ1-2; V: TRBV6-5; DNA: TGTGCCAGCAGTAGGGGGCTAGCTAACTATGGCTACACCTTC; CDR3: CASSRGLANYGYTF
size: NA; D: TRBD2; J: TRBJ2-5; V: TRBV5-5; DNA: TGTGCCAGCAGCTCTACTAGCGGGGCCTTGGGGGAGACCCAGTACTTC; CDR3: CASSSTSGALGETQYF
size: NA; D: TRBD1; J: TRBJ1-2; V: TRBV2; DNA: TGTGCCAGCAGTGAAATAACAGGGGGTGGCTACACCTTC; CDR3: CASSEITGGGYTF
size: once; D: TRBD1; J: TRBJ1-2; V: TRBV18; DNA: TGTGCCAGCTCACCGGGACAGGGTGATGGCTACACCTTC; CDR3: CASSPGQGDGYTF
size: NA; D: NA; J: TRBJ2-1; V: TRBV6-5; DNA: TGTGCCAGCAGTTCTCATGGGGCGGAAAATGAGCAGTTCTTC; CDR3: CASSSHGAENEQFF
size: NA; D: TRBD2; J: TRBJ2-3; V: TRBV3-1/TRBV3-2; DNA: TGTGCCAGCAGCCCAACTTCGGGAGGGGATACGCAGTATTTT; CDR3: CASSPTSGGDTQYF
size: many; D: NA; J: TRBJ2-7; V: TRBV11-2; DNA: TGTGCCAGCAGCTTAGATCAGCGGGTCTACGAGCAGTACTTC; CDR3: CASSLDQRVYEQYF
size: NA; D: TRBD1; J: TRBJ1-5; V: TRBV6-2/TRBV6-3; DNA: TGTGCCAGCAGTAAACAGGGGGATGAGCCCCAGCATTTT; CDR3: CASSKQGDEPQHF
size: NA; D: TRBD1; J: TRBJ1-2; V: TRBV7-9; DNA: TGTGCCAGCAACCGACAGGGTCGACCCTATGGCTACACCTTC; CDR3: CASNRQGRPYGYTF